These 8 T cell receptor beta chains came from one sample sequenced in a study of blood T cell repertoires in COVID-19. Data came from immunoSEQ multiplex PCR; TCRdb stores just in-frame clones and leaves some out. This repertoire shows some 69,000 clones, around four fifths found once; its top ten account for under 2%. Sequencing was done on a sample of peripheral blood. All receptors derive from a woman aged 55-75 years with acute or convalescent COVID-19.

The rearrangement joins TRBV18 to TRBJ1-2, with TRBD1 matching over 7 bases. With 2 bases clipped from V and 2 bases from J, the junction kept 11 bases outside the gene matches. CDR1 and CDR2 from the germline V gene are KGHSH and LQKENI. There are 17 residues in the CDR3. CDR3 nucleotides: TGTGCCAGCTCACCATGGGACAGACGGAGTTTCAACTATGGCTACACCTTC. It codes for CASSPWDRRSFNYGYTF.

The genes are TRBV6-1 and TRBJ1-5; the D gene is possibly TRBD1 (5 bases). CDR1 MNHNS and CDR2 SASEGT come from the germline V gene. V was clipped by 4 bases and J by 0 bases, with 16 bases between them. The CDR3 has 17 residues. CDR3 coding DNA: TGTGCCAGCAGTGGTCTCAGGGTGGAGTATAGCAATCAGCCCCAGCATTTT. This codes for CASSGLRVEYSNQPQHF.

This chain links TRBV19 with TRBJ2-5; 8 positions match TRBD1. The CDR3 loop spans 13 amino acids. CDR1 and CDR2 (germline): LNHDA, SQIVND (reference sequence). With V trimmed by 4 bases and J by 4 bases, 2 bases remained unmatched. Written as DNA, the CDR3 is TGTGCCAGTAGTACTGACAGGGGAGAGACCCAGTACTTC. It encodes CASSTDRGETQYF.

The rearrangement uses TRBV10-3 and TRBJ1-1, with TRBD1 identical over 9 bases. Germline V lookup: CDR1 ENHRY, CDR2 SYGVKD. This CDR3 contains 13 residues. Unmatched junction bases numbered 6, after V lost 8 bases and J lost 5 bases. The CDR3 region is CAIGGQGQTEAFF. The CDR3 nucleotides read TGTGCCATCGGGGGACAGGGACAGACTGAAGCTTTCTTT.

This clone has only one observation. The V call is TRBV7-9, the J call TRBJ1-2; unclear D gene. V lost 5 bases, J lost 2 bases, and 3 bases lay in between. CDR3 length: 11 residues. Germline values: CDR1 SEHNR, CDR2 FQNEAQ (reference sequence). The CDR3 nucleotides read TGTGCCAGCAGCCTAAACTATGGCTACACCTTC. Its translation is CASSLNYGYTF.

The chain joins TRBV24-1 to TRBJ1-4; TRBD1 might be the D (6 bases). The CDR3 extends over 13 amino acids. V was shortened by 4 bases and J by 6 bases, with 8 bases between the two germline ends. Germline V CDR1 and CDR2: KGHDR, SFDVKD. The CDR3 reads CATSDRGDEKLFF. The CDR3 DNA is TGTGCCACCAGTGACAGGGGCGATGAAAAACTGTTTTTT.

J is TRBJ2-3 and V is TRBV20-1; D is possibly TRBD2 (5 bases). Germline CDR1 DFQATT, CDR2 SNEGSKA (reference sequence). This CDR3 region has 11 residues. V shed 8 bases and J shed 6 bases, with 12 bases lying between them. The CDR3 region has the DNA TGCAGTCCACTAGAAGCGGATACGCAGTATTTT. Encoded protein: CSPLEADTQYF.

The sample holds one count of this clone. The chain carries TRBV9 and TRBJ2-2; 11 bases line up with TRBD2. Trimming cost V 3 bases and J 4 bases; bases outside gene matches: 5. Germline V gene sequence: CDR1 SGDLS, CDR2 YYNGEE. The CDR3 is 16 residues long. CDR3 DNA: TGTGCCAGCAGCGCGGGACTAGCGGAGAGCACCGGGGAGCTGTTTTTT. Translated: CASSAGLAESTGELFF.